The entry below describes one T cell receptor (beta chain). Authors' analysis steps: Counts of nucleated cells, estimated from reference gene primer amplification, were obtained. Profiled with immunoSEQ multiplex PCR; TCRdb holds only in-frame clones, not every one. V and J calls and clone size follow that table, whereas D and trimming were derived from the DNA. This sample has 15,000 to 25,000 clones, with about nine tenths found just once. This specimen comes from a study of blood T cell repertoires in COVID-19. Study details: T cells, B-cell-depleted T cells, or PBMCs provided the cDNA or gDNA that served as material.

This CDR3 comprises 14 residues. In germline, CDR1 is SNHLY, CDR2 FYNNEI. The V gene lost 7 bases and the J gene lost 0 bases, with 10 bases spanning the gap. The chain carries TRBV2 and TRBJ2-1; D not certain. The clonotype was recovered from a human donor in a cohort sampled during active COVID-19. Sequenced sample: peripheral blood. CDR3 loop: CASNIMSSYNEQFF. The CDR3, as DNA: TGTGCCAGCAATATTATGAGCTCCTACAATGAGCAGTTCTTC.